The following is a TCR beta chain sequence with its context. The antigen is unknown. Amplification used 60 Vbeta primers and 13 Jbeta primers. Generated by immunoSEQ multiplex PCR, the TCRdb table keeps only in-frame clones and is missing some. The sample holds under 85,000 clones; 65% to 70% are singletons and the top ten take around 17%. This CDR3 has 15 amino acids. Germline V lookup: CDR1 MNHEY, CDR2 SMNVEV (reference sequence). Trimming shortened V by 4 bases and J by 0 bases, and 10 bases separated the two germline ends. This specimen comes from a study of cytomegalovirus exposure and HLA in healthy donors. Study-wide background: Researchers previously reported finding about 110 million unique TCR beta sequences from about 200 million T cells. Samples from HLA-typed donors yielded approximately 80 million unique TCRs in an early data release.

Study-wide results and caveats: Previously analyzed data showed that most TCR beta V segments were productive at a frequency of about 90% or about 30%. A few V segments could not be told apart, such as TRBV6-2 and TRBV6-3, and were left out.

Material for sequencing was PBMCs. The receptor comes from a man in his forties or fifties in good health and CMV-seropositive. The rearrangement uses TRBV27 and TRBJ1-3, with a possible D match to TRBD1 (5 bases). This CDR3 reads CASSSEGFSGNTIYF. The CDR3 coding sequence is TGTGCCAGCAGTTCGGAGGGGTTCTCTGGAAACACCATATATTTT.